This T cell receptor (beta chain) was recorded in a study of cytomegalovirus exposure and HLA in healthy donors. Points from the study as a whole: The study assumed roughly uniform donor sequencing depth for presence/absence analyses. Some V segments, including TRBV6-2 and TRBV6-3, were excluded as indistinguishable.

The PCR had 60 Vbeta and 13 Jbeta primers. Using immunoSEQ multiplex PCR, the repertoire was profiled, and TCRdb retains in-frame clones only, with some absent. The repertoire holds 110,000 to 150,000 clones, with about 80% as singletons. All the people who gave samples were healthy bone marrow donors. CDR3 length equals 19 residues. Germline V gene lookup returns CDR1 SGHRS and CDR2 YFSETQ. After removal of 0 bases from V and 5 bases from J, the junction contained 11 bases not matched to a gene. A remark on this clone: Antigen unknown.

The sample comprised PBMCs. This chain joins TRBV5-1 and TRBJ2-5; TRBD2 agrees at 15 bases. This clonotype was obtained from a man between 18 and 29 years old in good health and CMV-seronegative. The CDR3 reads CASSLAPGTSGRSVETQYF. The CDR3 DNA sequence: TGCGCCAGCAGCTTGGCCCCCGGGACTAGCGGGAGGTCCGTGGAGACCCAGTACTTC.